The 30 T cell receptor beta chains presented below share a single source sample, sequenced in a study of T cells in Graves' hyperthyroidism and ophthalmopathy. The TCR beta CDR3 regions underwent amplification using RNA transcripts as the source. An initial round of RT-PCR targeting the TCR CDR3 relied on the HTBI primer set. TCRdb reanalysed the multiplex PCR reads using MiXCR and keeps one entry per CDR3 protein. The table records 490,000 or so distinct CDR3 sequences, 22% of them present only once. Material for sequencing was blood. All receptors derive from an older woman with Graves' ophthalmopathy.

In its sample, this clonotype was seen many times. The chain is built from TRBV7-8 and TRBJ1-1, with D perhaps TRBD1 (5 bases). CDR1 SGHVS and CDR2 FQNEAQ come from the germline V gene. The length of the CDR3 is 15 residues. The V end lost 1 base, the J end lost 1 base, and 10 bases lay between the germline ends. The CDR3 DNA follows: TGTGCCAGCAGCTTAGGATGGGGACGGAACACTGAAGCTTTCTTT. Translated: CASSLGWGRNTEAFF.

This clonotype showed up just a few times. V is TRBV7-9 and J is TRBJ2-5; D may be TRBD2 (6 bases). The length of the CDR3 is 15 residues. Germline CDR1 reads SEHNR; CDR2 reads FQNEAQ (reference sequence). The V and J ends lost 1 base and 5 bases respectively, with 14 bases between them. In nucleotides, the CDR3 is TGTGCCAGCAGCTTAGTTGGGCGGGGCGAGGAGACCCAGTACTTC. It yields the protein CASSLVGRGEETQYF.

This clonotype was seen a handful of times. The chain uses TRBV3-1 and TRBJ1-5; 9 bases agree with TRBD1. The germline V gene has CDR1 LGHDT and CDR2 YNNKEL (reference sequence). The J segment lost 2 bases and the V segment lost 3 bases, leaving 5 bases of the junction unmatched. The CDR3 covers 16 residues. The CDR3 loop reads CASSQTGTGRNQPQHF. The CDR3 DNA is TGTGCCAGCAGCCAGACCGGGACAGGGCGCAATCAGCCCCAGCATTTT.

This clonotype occurred many times. The J gene is TRBJ2-4, the V gene TRBV7-2; unclear D gene. With 4 bases removed from V and 6 bases from J, the gap between germline ends came to 10 bases. The germline gives CDR1 SGHTA, CDR2 FQGNSA. The CDR3 contains 13 residues. CDR3: CASSWTGGNIQYF. The CDR3 nucleotides read TGTGCCAGCAGCTGGACGGGTGGAAACATTCAGTACTTC.

This clonotype has just a few counts. This sequence joins TRBV28 and TRBJ2-7; the D gene is possibly TRBD1 (6 bases). The germline gives CDR1 MDHEN, CDR2 SYDVKM. This CDR3 has 13 residues. Trimming pared 5 bases from V and 4 bases from J, leaving 12 bases between. CDR3 nucleotide sequence: TGTGCCAGCAGTCTTTTCGGACAGTACGAGCAGTACTTC. Residues: CASSLFGQYEQYF.

The rearrangement joins TRBV14 to TRBJ1-6; 9 nucleotides line up with TRBD1. V lost 2 bases and J lost 6; bases outside the gene matches: 2. Germline CDR1 and CDR2: SGHDN and FVKESK. The CDR3 runs to 15 residues. The DNA for the CDR3 is TGTGCCAGCAGCCAACCGGGACAGGGTAATTCACCCCTCCACTTT. Protein product: CASSQPGQGNSPLHF.

A few counts support this clonotype. The V gene is TRBV7-9, the J gene TRBJ1-2, with TRBD1 matching 7 bases. The V and J ends lost 4 bases and 4 bases, in that order; junction bases with no gene match: 6. Looked up from germline, CDR1 is SEHNR and CDR2 is FQNEAQ (reference sequence). The CDR3 is 14 amino acids. CDR3 nucleotides: TGTGCCAGCAGCTCGACAGGGTCCGGCTATGGCTACACCTTC. It translates to CASSSTGSGYGYTF.

This clonotype was picked up many times. The chain recombines TRBV11-3 with TRBJ2-5, with 7 bases lining up with TRBD1. J gave up 0 bases and V 5 bases, and 9 bases lay outside the gene matches. Germline V gene data show CDR1 as SGHNT and CDR2 as YENEEA. This CDR3 has 16 amino acids. The CDR3 bases are TGTGCCAGCAGCCGGTCCCGAGGGGGCAACCAAGAGACCCAGTACTTC. It is translated as CASSRSRGGNQETQYF.

The CDR3 region is CAISEENTGGWYGYTF. CDR3 coding DNA: TGTGCCATCAGTGAGGAAAACACAGGGGGCTGGTATGGCTACACCTTC. This chain uses TRBV10-3 with TRBJ1-2; 9 positions agree with TRBD1. The CDR3 sequence is 16 residues long. The germline V gene encodes CDR1 ENHRY and CDR2 SYGVKD. V shed 2 bases, J shed 5 bases, and the junction held 9 bases outside the gene matches.

The sample holds a few counts of this clonotype. The J gene is TRBJ2-2, the V gene TRBV7-9, with 9 bases lining up with TRBD1. The germline V gene has CDR1 SEHNR and CDR2 FQNEAQ (reference sequence). Germline trimming cut 7 bases from V and 5 bases from J; bases unmatched to any gene: 8. The CDR3 is made up of 15 amino acids. CDR3 sequence reads: CASISWDRVTGELFF. The CDR3 DNA reads TGTGCCAGCATCTCCTGGGACAGGGTAACCGGGGAGCTGTTTTTT.

This chain links TRBV3-1 with TRBJ2-3; unclear D gene. CDR1 is LGHDT and CDR2 is YNNKEL in the germline V gene (reference sequence). The CDR3 covers 13 residues. Trimming cost V 0 bases and J 9 bases, with 10 bases left between them. CDR3 in DNA: TGTGCCAGCAGCCAAGATGGACCCCAAACGCAGTATTTT. Its protein product is CASSQDGPQTQYF.

This clonotype was observed a few times. The genes are TRBV5-1 and TRBJ1-2; D remains ambiguous. The V gene lost 4 bases and the J gene lost 8 bases, with 15 bases spanning the gap. CDR3 size: 13 residues. CDR1 SGHRS and CDR2 YFSETQ come from the germline V gene. CDR3 amino acids: CASSTGRVEGYTF. As DNA, the CDR3 is TGCGCCAGCAGCACCGGACGTGTAGAGGGCTACACCTTC.

The chain links TRBV10-1 to TRBJ2-3, with 9 bases fitting TRBD1. V shed 2 bases, J shed 2 bases, and the junction held 2 bases outside the gene matches. The length of the CDR3 is 15 residues. Germline V CDR1 and CDR2: WNHNN, SYGVQD (reference sequence). In DNA, the CDR3 is TGCGCCAGCAGTGAGGGGACAGGGCCCACAGATACGCAGTATTTT. Protein: CASSEGTGPTDTQYF.

The V call is TRBV28, the J call TRBJ1-6; 8 bases match TRBD1. Losses at the gene ends were 1 base for V and 9 bases for J; bases not matched to a gene: 5. In germline, CDR1 is MDHEN, CDR2 SYDVKM. The CDR3 is made up of 15 amino acids. The CDR3 nucleotides read TGTGCCAGCAGTTTATTACAGGGGGAAAGTTCACCCCTCCACTTT. Its protein is CASSLLQGESSPLHF.

In this sample, this clonotype turned up many times. The chain combines TRBV6-5 with TRBJ2-5; 9 positions match TRBD2. Germline V CDR1 and CDR2: MNHEY, SVGAGI. CDR3 length: 16 amino acids. Trimming at V came to 0 bases and at J to 5 bases, leaving 7 bases not matched to a gene. The CDR3 DNA reads as TGTGCCAGCAGTTACTCTGGCGGGAGGGTCCGGGAGACCCAGTACTTC. Its translation: CASSYSGGRVRETQYF.

The sample holds a few counts of this clonotype. V and J are TRBV27 and TRBJ2-7, with 10 bases matching TRBD2. With V trimmed by 11 bases and J by 7 bases, 14 bases remained unmatched. The germline V gene encodes CDR1 MNHEY and CDR2 SMNVEV (reference sequence). The CDR3 consists of 14 residues. This chain's CDR3 is CACNSGRALLEQYF. CDR3 coding DNA: TGTGCCTGCAACAGCGGGAGGGCCCTCCTAGAGCAGTACTTC.

This clonotype showed up just a few times. The J gene is TRBJ1-2, the V gene TRBV19; 7 nucleotides agree with TRBD1. V lost 7 bases, J lost 3 bases, and 11 bases stayed unmatched. The CDR3 covers 15 residues. Germline CDR1 is LNHDA and CDR2 is SQIVND (reference sequence). The CDR3 sequence is CASTRDRAEYYGYTF. The CDR3, as DNA: TGTGCCAGTACCCGCGACAGGGCGGAATACTATGGCTACACCTTC.

There are a few counts of this clonotype. The V gene is TRBV7-9, the J gene TRBJ2-5; D unresolved. The germline gives CDR1 SEHNR, CDR2 FQNEAQ (reference sequence). V was trimmed by 5 bases and J by 5 bases, leaving 12 bases between them. This CDR3 contains 13 residues. CDR3 residues: CASSIVGSETQYF. The CDR3 DNA reads TGTGCCAGCAGCATCGTGGGTTCGGAGACCCAGTACTTC. The complete variable domain, with remaining parts taken from reference TRBV7-9 and TRBJ2-5, reads DTGVSQNPRHKITKRGQNVTFRCDPISEHNRLYWYRQTLGQGPEFLTYFQNEAQLEKSRLLSDRFSAERPKGSFSTLEIQRTEQGDSAMYLCASSIVGSETQYFGPGTRLLVL.

This clonotype was observed a handful of times. V gene TRBV29-1 combines with J gene TRBJ1-4, with D perhaps TRBD1 (5 bases). The CDR3 loop spans 11 amino acids. The germline gives CDR1 SQVTM, CDR2 ANQGSEA. V lost 7 bases and J 8 bases, leaving 11 bases between the germline ends. The CDR3 nucleotides read TGCAGCGCTTCAGAGGGGGAAAAACTGTTTTTT. It specifies CSASEGEKLFF. The entire variable domain, with the rest obtained from reference TRBV29-1 and TRBJ1-4, is as follows: SAVISQKPSRDICQRGTSLTIQCQVDSQVTMMFWYRQQPGQSLTLIATANQGSEATYESGFVIDKFPISRPNLTFSTLTVSNMSPEDSSIYLCSASEGEKLFFGSGTQLSVL.

This clonotype was detected a few times. The chain uses TRBV5-1 and TRBJ2-7, with TRBD1 identical over 7 bases. Germline CDR1 SGHRS, CDR2 YFSETQ. The CDR3 runs to 14 residues. The V gene end was trimmed by 4 bases and the J gene end by 5 bases; junction bases not matched to a gene: 9. The CDR3 sequence: CASSLRQGPNEQYF. DNA for the CDR3: TGCGCCAGCAGCCTTCGACAGGGTCCCAACGAGCAGTACTTC. Together with reference TRBV5-1 and TRBJ2-7, the CDR3 gives the full variable domain: KAGVTQTPRYLIKTRGQQVTLSCSPISGHRSVSWYQQTPGQGLQFLFEYFSETQRNKGNFPGRFSGRQFSNSRSEMNVSTLELGDSALYLCASSLRQGPNEQYFGPGTRLTVT.

The chain couples TRBV27 to TRBJ2-1, with D maybe TRBD2 (5 bases). From germline, CDR1 is MNHEY and CDR2 SMNVEV (reference sequence). The CDR3 spans 14 residues. V lost 4 bases, J lost 3 bases, and 10 bases lay in between. CDR3 in DNA: TGTGCCAGCAGTTACGGTCGGGGCTACAATGAGCAGTTCTTC. Translating gives CASSYGRGYNEQFF.

This clonotype was recorded a few times. The chain employs TRBV24-1 and TRBJ2-7; 12 positions match TRBD2. CDR1 is KGHDR, CDR2 SFDVKD, per germline. After removal of 3 bases from V and 7 bases from J, the junction contained 6 bases not matched to a gene. This CDR3 region has 15 residues. The CDR3, as DNA: TGTGCCACCAGTGATCGGACTAGCGGGATTGGTGAGCAGTACTTC. Translating gives CATSDRTSGIGEQYF.

With regard to this clonotype: A much bigger clone sits one base away, suggesting this may be a read error. The conserved final phenylalanine or tryptophan is absent from the CDR3, which likely points to a read error. The gene calls are TRBV11-2 and TRBJ2-1; D is unresolved. The germline CDR1 and CDR2 sequences are SGHAT and FQNNGV. With 3 bases removed from V and 7 bases from J, the gap between germline ends came to 7 bases. The CDR3 consists of 12 residues. The DNA for the CDR3 is TGTGCCAGCAGCTTGTCCCCGAATGAGCAGTTCCTC. This codes for CASSLSPNEQFL.

This clonotype was counted ten times or more. The gene calls are TRBV6-2 or TRBV6-3 and TRBJ2-1; 13 positions match TRBD2. V shed 5 bases, J shed 0 bases, and the junction held 4 bases outside the gene matches. CDR1 and CDR2 from the germline V gene are MNHEY and SVGEGT. The CDR3 is made up of 17 amino acids. The CDR3 nucleotides are TGTGCCAGCAGTCGTCGGACTAGCGGGAGCTCCTACAATGAGCAGTTCTTC. Residues: CASSRRTSGSSYNEQFF.

This clonotype was found many times. The chain is built from TRBV28 and TRBJ1-1; 7 nucleotides match TRBD1. The V and J ends lost 3 bases and 11 bases, in that order; junction bases with no gene match: 6. Germline V gene lookup returns CDR1 MDHEN and CDR2 SYDVKM. This CDR3 comprises 12 residues. The CDR3 DNA is TGTGCCAGCAGTTTGGACAGGCGACCGGCTTTCTTT. Protein: CASSLDRRPAFF.

This clonotype has a handful of counts. The V call is TRBV11-2, the J call TRBJ2-2, with D possibly TRBD1 on 6 matching bases. The CDR3 runs to 15 residues. Between the trimmed V and J ends, which lost 1 base and 4 bases, there was a span of 10 bases. Germline-derived CDR1 and CDR2 are SGHAT and FQNNGV. CDR3 nucleotides: TGTGCCAGCAGCTTAGCGCAGGGGAGCACCGGGGAGCTGTTTTTT. Its translation: CASSLAQGSTGELFF.

This clonotype appeared a single time. An end of the junction does not agree with germline; a read error may underlie this. J is TRBJ1-2 and V is TRBV3-1; D uncertain. This CDR3 region has 13 residues. Germline CDR1 and CDR2: LGHDT and YNNKEL (reference sequence). The CDR3 region has the DNA TGTGCCAGCAGCCAATCCGCGAACTATGGCTACGCCTTC. It translates to CASSQSANYGYAF.

The chain carries TRBV20-1 and TRBJ1-6, with 7 nucleotides matching TRBD1. Trimming cost V 3 bases and J 11 bases; bases outside gene matches: 10. The V gene's germline CDR1 is DFQATT and CDR2 SNEGSKA (reference sequence). CDR3 size: 14 residues. The CDR3 spells CSASVTHRGAPLHF. In DNA form, the CDR3 reads TGCAGTGCTAGCGTAACCCACAGGGGTGCACCCCTCCACTTT.

V is TRBV7-9 and J is TRBJ1-1; D gene ambiguous. With 5 bases removed from V and 5 bases from J, the gap between germline ends came to 15 bases. CDR1 is SEHNR and CDR2 is FQNEAQ in the germline V gene (reference sequence). The CDR3 sequence is 14 residues long. DNA of the CDR3: TGTGCCAGCAGCCCACCCGGGTTGGGGACTGAAGCTTTCTTT. It is translated as CASSPPGLGTEAFF.

This clonotype was counted at least ten times. This rearrangement joins TRBV12-3 or TRBV12-4 to TRBJ2-1; TRBD1 matches at 7 bases. This CDR3 has 12 amino acids. Losses at the gene ends were 6 bases for V and 7 bases for J; bases not matched to a gene: 3. The CDR3 DNA sequence: TGTGCCAGCAGCTTGGACAGGAATGAGCAGTTCTTC. Translation gives CASSLDRNEQFF.